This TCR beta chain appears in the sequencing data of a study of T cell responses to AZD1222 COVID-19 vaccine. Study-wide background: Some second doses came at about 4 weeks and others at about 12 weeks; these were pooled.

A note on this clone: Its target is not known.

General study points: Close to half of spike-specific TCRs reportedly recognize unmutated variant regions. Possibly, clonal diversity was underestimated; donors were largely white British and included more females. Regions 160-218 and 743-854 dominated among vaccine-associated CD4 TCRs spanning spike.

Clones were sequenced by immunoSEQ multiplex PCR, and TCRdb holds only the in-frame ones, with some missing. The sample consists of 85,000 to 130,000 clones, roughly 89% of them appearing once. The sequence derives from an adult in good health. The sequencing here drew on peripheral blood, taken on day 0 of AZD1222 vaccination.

CDR3 coding DNA: TGTGCCTGGACCCCCCCGGGGACAGGGCTTAATGAAAAACTGTTTTTT. Its protein is CAWTPPGTGLNEKLFF. The rearrangement links TRBV30 to TRBJ1-4, with TRBD1 identical over 9 bases. The CDR3 runs to 16 residues. V was pared by 4 bases and J by 4 bases, with 10 bases of the junction left unmatched. Germline loops: CDR1 GTSNPN, CDR2 SVGIG (reference sequence).